Given below is one T cell receptor (beta chain) in context. This clone was seen just once. Its recognized antigen is unknown. No much larger clonotype is one base removed from it; base qualities were not supplied. This record belongs to a study of cytomegalovirus exposure and HLA in healthy donors (dated by TCRdb to the late 2010s). Background on the whole study: According to an earlier analysis of several hundred of the donors, 150 million to 200 million T cells yielded 100 million or so unique TCR beta sequences and 276 Gb of sequence data. Approximately 300 gigabases of sequencing data and around 90 million unique TCR sequences made up an early release that covered over 550 HLA-typed donors. Typing coverage differed by locus: A, B, C, DRB1 and DQB1 were typed in about 629-640 donors, DQA1 in about 550, DPA1 in over 600, and DPB1 in approximately 450. All discovery cohort repertoires had been generated on a single sequencing platform. The genetic ancestry cluster associated with self-reported Caucasian donors included over 65% of the 398 genotyped donors. Among a few hundred genotyped donors of the cohort, an average of about 240,000 unique TCR beta nucleotide sequences were sequenced per donor, around 18% of them non-productive. Donor age, sex, ethnicity and CMV serostatus were collected together with the repertoire data. The study aimed to test whether cataloging public T cell receptors could reveal signatures of past pathogen exposure. The study used immunosequencing to profile the T cell repertoires of approximately 690 subjects and linked those repertoires to cytomegalovirus serostatus. An earlier analysis of 587 of the donors used high-throughput TCR beta sequencing to judge whether each TCR beta V gene segment behaved as functional or pseudogenic. A separate validation cohort of about 110 different subjects was used in addition to the approximately 640-subject first cohort. In the later analysis, no new phenotypic data were used to find candidate immune exposures; instead, reliance was placed on TCR beta sequences and their occurrence across donors. A later genetic analysis used genome-wide SNP genotypes for about 65% of the 666 donors, treating that subset as a discovery cohort. The study combined high-throughput TCR immunosequencing, statistical association of individual TCRs with disease status, and machine learning to predict cytomegalovirus infection status. Roughly five DR-DQ haplotypes were treated as single units for association and clustering because of strong linkage in the cohort. To study patterns of TCR occurrence, a later analysis re-analyzed previously published TCR beta repertoires from around 700 donors and added high-resolution HLA genotyping. HLA typing covered class I and class II loci at four-digit resolution.

Study-wide findings and limitations: Broadly in line with IMGT annotations, most TCR beta V segments showed up in productive rearrangements about 87% or about 30% of the time in an earlier analysis of 587 of the donors. Some IMGT-functional V segments, including TRBV6-2 and TRBV6-3, could not be distinguished by the 87-base-pair reads and were therefore excluded. A few of the identified cytomegalovirus-associated TCR beta chains were confirmed in vitro to be specific for cytomegalovirus antigens. Only TCR beta chains were sequenced in this cohort, and the absence of alpha or paired-chain data limited detectable features. The authors suggested that the approach could potentially be generalized to other disease states and immunological phenotypes. HLA typing was unavailable for some donors at each locus, so association tests used only the typed subset. A later analysis found that HLA-associated TCR beta chains were more clonally expanded and had lower generation probabilities than equally common non-associated chains. Linkage disequilibrium might explain the correlated functional status among segregating V segments, but an unknown experimental factor could not be excluded. An association between a missense DCLRE1C variant and V-gene and J-gene trimming of TCR beta chains was found in a later genetic analysis and replicated in an independent cohort. A further reported finding was that TCR beta sequences accurately predicted the HLA-A and HLA-B alleles for most subjects in the first cohort. The study gave a list of around 170 TCR beta chains associated with cytomegalovirus. According to a later analysis, parvovirus B19, influenza, CMV and Epstein-Barr virus appeared linked to several top co-occurrence clusters. According to a later analysis, most CMV-associated TCR beta chains appeared to be HLA-restricted, and the HLA associations seemed to be driven largely by CMV exposure. A later genetic analysis reported fewer N-insertions in productive TCRs among donors in an Asian-associated ancestry cluster than the roughly 670-donor mean. Cytomegalovirus status was reported to be diagnosed by the classifier with high specificity and sensitivity in both the original and validation cohorts. At a false discovery rate of 0.05, a later analysis linked about 17,000 TCR beta sequences to specific HLA alleles. The presence/absence analyses assumed that sequencing depth was roughly uniform across donors, and that assumption may not be true. In a later analysis, TCR association rates were found to vary across HLA loci, with the most associated TCRs seen for DRB1 alleles and the fewest for HLA-C alleles. The earlier analysis of approximately 590 of the donors excluded approximately 15 rarely observed V segments, including chromosome 9 orphons, because counts were too low. When HLA alleles, especially DR and DQ, strongly co-occurred, attributing TCR associations to individual alleles was difficult. Immune exposure information for the cohort was limited to CMV serostatus. Most TCR sequences were observed very rarely across donors, whereas some public TCRs were present in many individuals. A cluster of highly shared sequence variants was judged likely to be a technical artifact of the sequencing pipeline.

The cohort was made up of 666 healthy bone marrow donors. Cohort members were all nominally healthy when sampled, although unrecorded immune exposures were likely present. The donor tested CMV seronegative, placing the donor among the 350 or so seronegative members of the cohort. A peripheral blood sample was collected from each donor, and TCR beta sequencing was performed on peripheral blood mononuclear cells. Genomic DNA extraction from the blood cell samples was performed with the Qiagen DNeasy Blood Extraction Kit. Preparation of the library involved the immunoSEQ multiplex PCR assay. For the multiplex PCR, a mixture combining 60 forward primers for TCR Vbeta segments and 13 reverse primers for TCR Jbeta segments was used. The CDR3 region of rearranged TCR beta genes was amplified from genomic DNA with a multiplex PCR assay. Amplified TCR beta libraries were sequenced as 87-base-pair reads on the Illumina HiSeq System. Under the source paper's analysis protocol: In a later analysis, 80 million or so unique TCR beta chains were counted across the roughly 700 repertoires, and roughly 11 million of these chains were shared by at least two donors. To remove PCR and sequencing errors, raw reads were error-corrected and collapsed into unique sequences using a nearest-neighbor algorithm that merged closely related sequences. CDR3 sequences were aligned to IMGT reference sequences to assign V, D and J gene segments. For a sequence to be retained, at least a six-nucleotide match to both a V gene segment and a J gene segment was required. Rearrangements were called productive when the CDR3 lacked stop codons and stayed in frame with V and J; all others were non-productive. Following IMGT convention, CDR3 was defined as the stretch from the second conserved V-encoded cysteine to the conserved J-encoded phenylalanine. The earlier analysis of some 540 of the donors excluded any sequence lacking an unambiguous match to a single V gene segment. In an earlier analysis of around 590 of the donors, a V segment was called functional when productive rearrangements were above 56.7%, and segregating when the standard deviation between donors exceeded 5%. A statistical classification framework was developed to diagnose cytomegalovirus status using the catalog of TCR beta chain sequences. V and J gene assignment, in a later analysis, came from comparing TCR nucleotide sequences with IMGT/GENE-DB human TR gene sequences. A later analysis assigned CDR3 sequences and most-parsimonious VDJ recombination scenarios with the TCRdist pipeline. In a later analysis, every TCR beta chain was defined by the combination of its CDR3 amino acid sequence and its V-gene family, and reads without a unique V-gene family were dropped. To address suspected cross-contamination and a sequencing artifact, a later analysis removed a few hundred highly shared, low-generation-probability nucleotide sequences. For each public chain, a later analysis derived a clonal expansion index from normalized ranks of inferred template counts within each repertoire. Generation probabilities in a later analysis came from a VDJ recombination model fitted to out-of-frame rearrangements, and those results were checked against IGoR. A later analysis scored TCR-TCR, TCR-HLA and TCR-CMV co-occurrence with hypergeometric tests, applying a repertoire-size bias correction to TCR pairs. In a later analysis, false discovery rates were estimated by permuting HLA or CMV assignments 20 times. In a later analysis, co-occurring TCRs were grouped using DBSCAN, with TCRdist sequence similarity added in when clustering inside HLA-allele-positive subsets. Repertoires with fewer than 30,000 or more than 120,000 public chains were left out of co-occurrence clustering, as were five repertoires with anomalous nucleotide sharing. Held by TCRdb, this immuneACCESS table contains in-frame sequences only and omits some clones. Under half of the omission traces to an unresolved V gene where checked; the cause of the rest is unknown. The V and J calls and clone size are taken from that table; D and trimming were inferred from the DNA. The sample yields 140,000 to 150,000 clones; about 80% were counted once. 1.5% to 2% of the sample comes from the top ten.

The germline V gene (reference sequence) sets CDR1 to GTSNPN and CDR2 to SVGIG. Trimming leaves V shorter by 4 bases and J shorter by 12 bases, with the junction holding 12 bases beyond the gene matches. The CDR3 measures 14 amino acids from cysteine to phenylalanine. Only CDR3 DNA remains: 42 bases, in frame from the first base. This TCR was sampled from a man aged 35 to 55 in good health and CMV-seronegative. The sample consisted of PBMCs. The rearranged segments are TRBV30 and TRBJ2-1; 10 nucleotides in the junction match TRBD2. The DNA sequence reads TGTGCCTGGACTCGGGCTAGCGGGAGCGGTGGGCAGTTCTTC. Its protein reads: CAWTRASGSGGQFF. Extended through the reference TRBV30 and TRBJ2-1 proteins, this CDR3 yields the full variable domain: SQTIHQWPATLVQPVGSPLSLECTVEGTSNPNLYWYRQAAGRGLQLLFYSVGIGQISSEVPQNLSASRPQDRQFILSSKKLLLSDSGFYLCAWTRASGSGGQFFGPGTRLTVL.